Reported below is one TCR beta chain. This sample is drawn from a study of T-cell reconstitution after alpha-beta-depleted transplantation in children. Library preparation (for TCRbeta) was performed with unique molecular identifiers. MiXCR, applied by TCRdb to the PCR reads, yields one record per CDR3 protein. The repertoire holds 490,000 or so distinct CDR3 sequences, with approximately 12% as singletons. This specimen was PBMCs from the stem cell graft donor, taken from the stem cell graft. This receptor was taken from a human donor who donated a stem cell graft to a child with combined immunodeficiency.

The CDR3 sequence: CASTPGSSYNEQFF. The CDR3 DNA reads TGTGCCAGCACGCCGGGCAGCTCCTACAATGAGCAGTTCTTC. This rearrangement joins TRBV27 to TRBJ2-1; D is unresolved. Germline V gene sequence: CDR1 MNHEY, CDR2 SMNVEV (reference sequence). V lost 7 bases, J lost 0 bases, and 10 bases lay in between. This CDR3 spans 14 amino acids.